This T cell receptor beta chain was sequenced for a study of T cell repertoires in cytomegalovirus infection. Background on the study: A matching HLA type, together with CMV infection, was signaled by public TCR beta signatures.

TCRdb recomputed calls from the reads with MiXCR, one row per CDR3 protein. The data hold 700,000 to 950,000 distinct CDR3 sequences, with approximately 32% observed a single time. The CDR3 extends over 15 amino acids. Germline loops: CDR1 MNHNS, CDR2 SASEGT. V lost 7 bases, J lost 4 bases, and 19 bases lay in between. Findings and caveats of the study: The cumulative frequency of public TCR beta families identified carriers of CMV plus the relevant HLA.

This clonotype showed up just a few times. Its target is not known. The input for sequencing was cultured CD8+ T cells from PBMCs, taken from culture after CMV antigen stimulation. The chain joins TRBV6-1 to TRBJ1-2; D is possibly TRBD1 (6 bases). The clonotype originates from a human donor in good health (CMV status not recorded). Some clones in this sample may be carry-over from other donors' samples. The CDR3 DNA is TGTGCCAGCACCCAAGGGGCAGGGGTTGGCTATGGCTACACCTTC. Protein sequence: CASTQGAGVGYGYTF.